This T cell receptor beta chain was retrieved from a study of blood T cell repertoires in COVID-19. This clone was recorded a few times. Libraries were prepared by immunoSEQ multiplex PCR; TCRdb keeps only in-frame clonotypes and omits some of them. The table records tens of thousands of clones, approximately 77% of them present only once. Specimen: peripheral blood. The clonotype was recovered from a man in his 70s with COVID-19, enrolled during active disease.

The DNA of the CDR3 is TGTGCCAGCAGCCGGACTTGGAATCAGCCCCAGCATTTT. The encoded protein is CASSRTWNQPQHF. This chain joins TRBV7-8 and TRBJ1-5; D is uncertain. Trimming removed 5 bases at V and 4 bases at J, with 9 bases between. The CDR3 is 13 residues long. Germline CDR1 reads SGHVS; CDR2 reads FQNEAQ.